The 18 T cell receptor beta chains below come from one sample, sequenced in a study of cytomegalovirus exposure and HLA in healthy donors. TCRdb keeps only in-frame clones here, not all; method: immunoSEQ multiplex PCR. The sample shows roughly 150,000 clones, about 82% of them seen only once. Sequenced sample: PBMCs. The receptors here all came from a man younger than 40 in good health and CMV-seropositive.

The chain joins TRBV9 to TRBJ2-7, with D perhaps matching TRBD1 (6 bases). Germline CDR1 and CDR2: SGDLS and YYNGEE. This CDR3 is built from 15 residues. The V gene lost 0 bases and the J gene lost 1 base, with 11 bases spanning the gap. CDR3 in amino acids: CASSVAPRGSYEQYF. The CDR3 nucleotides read TGTGCCAGCAGCGTAGCCCCCAGGGGTTCCTACGAGCAGTACTTC.

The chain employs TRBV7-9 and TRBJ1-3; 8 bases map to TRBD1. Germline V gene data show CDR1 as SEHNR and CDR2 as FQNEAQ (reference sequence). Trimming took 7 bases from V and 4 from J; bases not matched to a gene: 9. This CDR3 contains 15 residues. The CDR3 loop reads CASIGQGSRGNTIYF. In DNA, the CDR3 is TGTGCCAGCATCGGACAGGGATCGAGGGGAAACACCATATATTTT.

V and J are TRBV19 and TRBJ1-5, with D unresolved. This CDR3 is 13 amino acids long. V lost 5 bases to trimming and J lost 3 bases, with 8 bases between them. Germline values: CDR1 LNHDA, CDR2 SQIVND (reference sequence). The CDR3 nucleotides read TGTGCCAGTAGTTGGCAGGACAATCAGCCCCAGCATTTT. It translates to CASSWQDNQPQHF.

The CDR3 spells CASSSTGLIYEQYF. CDR3 bases: TGTGCCAGCAGCTCAACAGGGTTAATCTACGAGCAGTACTTC. V usage is TRBV7-2 and J usage is TRBJ2-7, with D tentatively TRBD1 (6 bases). The CDR3 runs 14 residues. V was shortened by 4 bases and J by 3 bases, with 13 bases between the two germline ends. Germline values: CDR1 SGHTA, CDR2 FQGNSA.

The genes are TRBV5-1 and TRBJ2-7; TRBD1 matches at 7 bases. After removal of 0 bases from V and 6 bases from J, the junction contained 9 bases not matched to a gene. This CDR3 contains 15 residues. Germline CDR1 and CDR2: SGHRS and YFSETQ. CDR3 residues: CASSLGPQGNREQYF. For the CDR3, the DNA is TGCGCCAGCAGCTTGGGGCCACAGGGGAATCGCGAGCAGTACTTC.

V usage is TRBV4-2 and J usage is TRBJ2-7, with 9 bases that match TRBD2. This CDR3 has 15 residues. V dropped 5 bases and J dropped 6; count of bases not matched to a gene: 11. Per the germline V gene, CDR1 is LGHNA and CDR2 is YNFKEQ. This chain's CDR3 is CASSARPGSGGEQYF. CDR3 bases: TGTGCCAGCAGCGCGAGACCGGGTAGCGGGGGCGAGCAGTACTTC.

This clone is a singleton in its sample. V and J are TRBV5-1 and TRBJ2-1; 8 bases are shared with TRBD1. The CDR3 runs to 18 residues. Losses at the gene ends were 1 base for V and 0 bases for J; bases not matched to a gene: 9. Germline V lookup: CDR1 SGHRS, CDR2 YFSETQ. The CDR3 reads CASSLQPGQVSSYNEQFF. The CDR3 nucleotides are TGCGCCAGCAGCTTGCAACCGGGACAGGTCTCCTCCTACAATGAGCAGTTCTTC. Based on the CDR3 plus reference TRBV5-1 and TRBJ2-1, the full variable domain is KAGVTQTPRYLIKTRGQQVTLSCSPISGHRSVSWYQQTPGQGLQFLFEYFSETQRNKGNFPGRFSGRQFSNSRSEMNVSTLELGDSALYLCASSLQPGQVSSYNEQFFGPGTRLTVL.

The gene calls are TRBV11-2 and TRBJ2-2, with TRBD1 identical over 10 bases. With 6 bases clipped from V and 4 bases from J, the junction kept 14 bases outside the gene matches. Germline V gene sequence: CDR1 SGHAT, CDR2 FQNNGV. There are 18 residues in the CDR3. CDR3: CASRKKRTGTGATGELFF. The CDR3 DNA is TGTGCCAGCAGAAAAAAAAGAACCGGGACAGGGGCCACCGGGGAGCTGTTTTTT.

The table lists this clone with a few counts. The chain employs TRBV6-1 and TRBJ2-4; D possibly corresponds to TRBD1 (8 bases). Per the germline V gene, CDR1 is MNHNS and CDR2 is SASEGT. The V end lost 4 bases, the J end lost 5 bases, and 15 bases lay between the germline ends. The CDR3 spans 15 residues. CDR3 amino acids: CASSGQTGGENIQYF. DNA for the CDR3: TGTGCCAGCAGTGGCCAAACAGGGGGGGAAAACATTCAGTACTTC.

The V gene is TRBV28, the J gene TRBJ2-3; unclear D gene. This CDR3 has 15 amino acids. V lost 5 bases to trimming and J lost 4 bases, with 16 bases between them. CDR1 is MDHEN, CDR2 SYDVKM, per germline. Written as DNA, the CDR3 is TGTGCCAGCAGTCCCATTGGTGAGCTCGCAGATACGCAGTATTTT. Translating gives CASSPIGELADTQYF.

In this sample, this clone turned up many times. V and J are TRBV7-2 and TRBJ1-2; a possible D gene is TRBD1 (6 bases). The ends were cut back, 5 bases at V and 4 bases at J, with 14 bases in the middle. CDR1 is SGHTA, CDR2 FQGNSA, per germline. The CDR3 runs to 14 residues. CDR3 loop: CASSRRQETYGYTF. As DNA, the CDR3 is TGTGCCAGCAGCCGGAGACAGGAAACCTATGGCTACACCTTC.

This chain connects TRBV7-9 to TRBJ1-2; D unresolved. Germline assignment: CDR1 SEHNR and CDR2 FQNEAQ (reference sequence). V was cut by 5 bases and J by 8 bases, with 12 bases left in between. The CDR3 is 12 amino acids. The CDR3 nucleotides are TGTGCCAGCAGCCCCCAATACGGGGGCTACACCTTC. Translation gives CASSPQYGGYTF.

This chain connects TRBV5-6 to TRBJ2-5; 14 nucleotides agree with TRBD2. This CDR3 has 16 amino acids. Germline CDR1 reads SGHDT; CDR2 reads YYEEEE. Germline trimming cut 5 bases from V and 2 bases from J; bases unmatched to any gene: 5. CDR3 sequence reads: CASSRTSGGTQETQYF. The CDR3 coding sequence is TGTGCCAGCAGTCGGACTAGCGGGGGGACTCAAGAGACCCAGTACTTC. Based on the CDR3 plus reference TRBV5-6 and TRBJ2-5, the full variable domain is DAGVTQSPTHLIKTRGQQVTLRCSPKSGHDTVSWYQQALGQGPQFIFQYYEEEERQRGNFPDRFSGHQFPNYSSELNVNALLLGDSALYLCASSRTSGGTQETQYFGPGTRLLVL.

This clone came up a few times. The CDR3 sequence: CASSARSLLGLAGHNEQFF. CDR3 bases: TGTGCCAGCAGCGCACGTTCCCTACTCGGGCTAGCGGGGCACAATGAGCAGTTCTTC. This chain links TRBV7-2 with TRBJ2-1; TRBD2 aligns across 9 bases. The V and J ends lost 5 bases and 5 bases, in that order; junction bases with no gene match: 19. Per germline, CDR1 SGHTA and CDR2 FQGNSA. This CDR3 has 19 residues.

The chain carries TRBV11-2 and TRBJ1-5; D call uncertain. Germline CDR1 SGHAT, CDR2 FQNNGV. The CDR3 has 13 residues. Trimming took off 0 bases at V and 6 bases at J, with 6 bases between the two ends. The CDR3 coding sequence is TGTGCCAGCAGCTTAGATTGGAGTCAGCCCCAGCATTTT. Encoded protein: CASSLDWSQPQHF.

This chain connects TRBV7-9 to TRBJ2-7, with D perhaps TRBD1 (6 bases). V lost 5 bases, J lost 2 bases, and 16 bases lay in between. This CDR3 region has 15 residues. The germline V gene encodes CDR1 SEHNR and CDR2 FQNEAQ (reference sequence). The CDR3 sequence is CASSLLQGSPYEQYF. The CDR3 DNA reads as TGTGCCAGCAGCCTCCTACAGGGTAGCCCCTACGAGCAGTACTTC.

DNA of the CDR3: TGTGCCAGCAGCGTAAGCGGGGGCCGGGACGAGCAGTACTTC. As protein: CASSVSGGRDEQYF. The rearrangement links TRBV9 to TRBJ2-7; 8 bases map to TRBD2. Germline CDR1 and CDR2: SGDLS and YYNGEE. Trimming cost V 1 base and J 5 bases; bases outside gene matches: 5. The CDR3 has 14 residues.

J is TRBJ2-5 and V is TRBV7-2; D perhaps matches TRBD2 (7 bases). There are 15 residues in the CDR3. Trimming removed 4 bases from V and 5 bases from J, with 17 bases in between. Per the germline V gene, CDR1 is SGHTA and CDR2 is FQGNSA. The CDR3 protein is CASSSLGGGEETQYF. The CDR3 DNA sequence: TGTGCCAGCAGCTCCTTGGGAGGGGGGGAGGAGACCCAGTACTTC.